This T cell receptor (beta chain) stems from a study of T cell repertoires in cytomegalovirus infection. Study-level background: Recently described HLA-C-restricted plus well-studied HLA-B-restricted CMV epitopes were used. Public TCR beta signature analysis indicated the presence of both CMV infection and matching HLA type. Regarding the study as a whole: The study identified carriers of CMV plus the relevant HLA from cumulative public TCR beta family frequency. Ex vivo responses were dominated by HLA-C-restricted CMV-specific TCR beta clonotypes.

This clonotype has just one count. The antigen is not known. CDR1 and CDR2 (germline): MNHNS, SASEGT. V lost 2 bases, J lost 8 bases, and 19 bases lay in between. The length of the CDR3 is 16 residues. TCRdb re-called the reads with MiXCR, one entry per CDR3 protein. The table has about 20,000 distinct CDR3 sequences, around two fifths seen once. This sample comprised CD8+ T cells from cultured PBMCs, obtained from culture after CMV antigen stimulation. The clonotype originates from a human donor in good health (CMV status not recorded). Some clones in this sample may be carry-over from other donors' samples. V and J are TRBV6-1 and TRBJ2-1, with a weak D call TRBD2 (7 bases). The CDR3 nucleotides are TGTGCCAGCAGTGAATACGGCCTCCAAGGGGGGGATGAGCAGTTCTTC. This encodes CASSEYGLQGGDEQFF.